This paragraph covers one T cell receptor (beta chain) sequence. Its antigen is undetermined. V gave up 4 bases and J gave up 4 bases, with 9 bases separating them. Germline CDR1 is SGDLS and CDR2 is YYNGEE. The CDR3 consists of 12 residues. The data were taken from a study of cytomegalovirus exposure and HLA in healthy donors. Primers: 60 Vbeta forward and 13 Jbeta reverse. Some clones are missing from TCRdb's copy, which holds only in-frame ones; the method was immunoSEQ multiplex PCR. Its clone listing holds more than 65,000 clones. Study results and limitations: In a later analysis, most CMV-associated TCR beta chains appeared HLA-restricted.

This chain joins TRBV9 and TRBJ2-7; D perhaps matches TRBD1 (7 bases). Input material: PBMCs. The origin of this receptor is a man between 40 and 49 years old in good health and CMV-seronegative. CDR3 sequence reads: CASSPGGYEQYF. CDR3 sequence (DNA): TGTGCCAGCAGCCCAGGGGGGTACGAGCAGTACTTC.